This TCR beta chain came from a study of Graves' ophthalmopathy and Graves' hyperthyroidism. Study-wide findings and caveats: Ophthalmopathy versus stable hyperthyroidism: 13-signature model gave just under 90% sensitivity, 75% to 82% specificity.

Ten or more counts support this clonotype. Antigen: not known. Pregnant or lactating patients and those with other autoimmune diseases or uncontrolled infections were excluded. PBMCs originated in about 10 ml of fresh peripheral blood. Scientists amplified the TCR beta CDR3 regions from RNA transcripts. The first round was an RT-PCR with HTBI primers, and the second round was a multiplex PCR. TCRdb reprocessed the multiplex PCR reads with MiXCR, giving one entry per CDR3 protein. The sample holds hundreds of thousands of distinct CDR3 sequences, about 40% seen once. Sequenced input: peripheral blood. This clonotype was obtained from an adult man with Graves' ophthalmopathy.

Written as DNA, the CDR3 is TGTGCCAGTCGACCCGGGACTCACTCCTACGAGCAGTACTTC. Its translation: CASRPGTHSYEQYF. V is TRBV19 and J is TRBJ2-7, with D tentatively TRBD2 (6 bases). In germline, CDR1 is LNHDA, CDR2 SQIVND (reference sequence). The CDR3 totals 14 residues. V gave up 8 bases and J gave up 0 bases, with 14 bases separating them.